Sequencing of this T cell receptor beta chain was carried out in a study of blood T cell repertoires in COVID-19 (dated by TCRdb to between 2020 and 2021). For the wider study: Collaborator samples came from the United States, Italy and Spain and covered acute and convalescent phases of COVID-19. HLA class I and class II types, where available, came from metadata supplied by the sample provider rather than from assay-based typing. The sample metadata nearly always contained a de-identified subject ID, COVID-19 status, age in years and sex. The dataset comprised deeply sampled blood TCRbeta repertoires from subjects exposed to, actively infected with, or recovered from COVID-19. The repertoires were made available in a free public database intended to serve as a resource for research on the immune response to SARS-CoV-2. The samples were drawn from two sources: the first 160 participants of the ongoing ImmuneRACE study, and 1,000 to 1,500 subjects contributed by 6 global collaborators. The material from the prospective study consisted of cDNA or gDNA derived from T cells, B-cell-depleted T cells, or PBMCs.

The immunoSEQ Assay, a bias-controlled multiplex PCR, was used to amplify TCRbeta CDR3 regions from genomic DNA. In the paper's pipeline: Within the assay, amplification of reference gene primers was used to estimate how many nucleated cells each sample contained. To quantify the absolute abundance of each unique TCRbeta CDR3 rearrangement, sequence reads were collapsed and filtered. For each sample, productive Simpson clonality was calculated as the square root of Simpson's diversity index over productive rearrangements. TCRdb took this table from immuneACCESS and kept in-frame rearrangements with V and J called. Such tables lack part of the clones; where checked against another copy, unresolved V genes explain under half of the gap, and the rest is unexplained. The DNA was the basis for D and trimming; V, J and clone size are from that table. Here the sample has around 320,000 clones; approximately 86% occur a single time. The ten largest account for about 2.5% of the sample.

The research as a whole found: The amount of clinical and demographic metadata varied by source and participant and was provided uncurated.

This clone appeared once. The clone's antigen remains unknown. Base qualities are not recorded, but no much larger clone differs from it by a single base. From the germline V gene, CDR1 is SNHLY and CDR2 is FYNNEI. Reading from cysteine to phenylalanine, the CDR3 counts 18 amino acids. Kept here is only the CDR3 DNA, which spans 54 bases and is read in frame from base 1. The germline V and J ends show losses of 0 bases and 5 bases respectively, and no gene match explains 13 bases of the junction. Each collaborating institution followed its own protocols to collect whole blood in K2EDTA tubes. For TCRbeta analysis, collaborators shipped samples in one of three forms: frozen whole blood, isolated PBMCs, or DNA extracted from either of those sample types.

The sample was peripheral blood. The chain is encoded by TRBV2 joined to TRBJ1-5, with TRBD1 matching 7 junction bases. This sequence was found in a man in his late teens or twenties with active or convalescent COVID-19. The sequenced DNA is TGTGCCAGCAGTGAAGCGTGGGACAGAACTTCAGGAGATCAGCCCCAGCATTTT. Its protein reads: CASSEAWDRTSGDQPQHF.